Listed below are T cell receptor beta chains from one sample, sequenced in a study of radiotherapy plus CTLA-4 blockade in lung cancer. Sequencing was performed with immunoSEQ multiplex PCR; in TCRdb, only in-frame clones are kept and a portion is missing. Here the sample spans 35,000 to 45,000 clones, 75% to 90% being singletons. The input for sequencing was peripheral blood, taken from a patient treated with radiotherapy plus ipilimumab. The receptor set was obtained from a human donor with non-small cell lung cancer who had stable disease on radiotherapy plus ipilimumab. CDR3s include the opening cysteine and the closing phenylalanine or tryptophan. Each record gives: V gene, D gene, clone size, J gene, CDR3 DNA, CDR3 protein. The D gene is left open where the match is weak. Clone size is not always given. Where it is, it says once, few, many or a class for expanded clones.

TRBV4-3	TRBD1	-	TRBJ2-3	TGCGCCAGCAGCCAAGCCGGGACAGGGGGCACAGATACGCAGTATTTT	CASSQAGTGGTDTQYF
TRBV7-2	TRBD1	-	TRBJ1-2	TGTGCCAGCAGCCCCCGGGGACAGGGGGGACCTGGCTACACCTTC	CASSPRGQGGPGYTF
TRBV9	-	-	TRBJ2-3	TGTGCCAGCAGCGTAGCGGCTAGTCGGGATACGCAGTATTTT	CASSVAASRDTQYF
TRBV7-9	-	-	TRBJ1-4	TGTGCCAGCAGCTTGGGGCAGGGTCCAACTAATGAAAAACTGTTTTTT	CASSLGQGPTNEKLFF
TRBV6-5	TRBD1	-	TRBJ1-1	TGTGCCAGCAGGGCCGGGACAGAGAACACTGAAGCTTTCTTT	CASRAGTENTEAFF
TRBV28	TRBD2	-	TRBJ2-5	TGTGCCAGCATTGGGGTGTTACTAGCGGGAGGGCCAGAGACCCAGTACTTC	CASIGVLLAGGPETQYF
TRBV30	-	-	TRBJ1-2	TGTGCCTGGAGTGTATCCTCCCCAGGGCTGAACTATGGCTACACCTTC	CAWSVSSPGLNYGYTF
TRBV5-1	-	-	TRBJ1-2	TGCGCCAGCTGTTCAGTTCCAGGGGCGGCTGAGGGCTACACCTTC	CASCSVPGAAEGYTF
TRBV6-1	-	few	TRBJ1-1	TGTGCCAGCAGTGAACCCCTCCGGGGGAGGAGCACTGAAGCTTTCTTT	CASSEPLRGRSTEAFF
TRBV5-4	-	-	TRBJ2-3	TGTGCCAGCAGCTTGGACCCGGGTAGCACAGATACGCAGTATTTT	CASSLDPGSTDTQYF
TRBV28	TRBD2	-	TRBJ2-3	TGTGCCAGCACCCGGGAGGGCCGAACAGATACGCAGTATTTT	CASTREGRTDTQYF
TRBV30	TRBD2	-	TRBJ2-5	TGTGCCTGGAGTGTAAGCCTAGCGGGCGAGACCCAGTACTTC	CAWSVSLAGETQYF
TRBV30	TRBD2	-	TRBJ2-3	TGTGCCTGGAGTGTCTGGGCGGGGGTCAATTATACGCAGTATTTT	CAWSVWAGVNYTQYF
TRBV5-1	-	-	TRBJ2-7	TGCGCCAGCAGGGCAGGGGCACCCTACGAGCAGTACTTC	CASRAGAPYEQYF
TRBV11-3	TRBD2	-	TRBJ2-3	TGTGCCAGCAGCCCGAGCGGGGGGTACACAGATACGCAGTATTTT	CASSPSGGYTDTQYF
TRBV11-2	-	-	TRBJ2-5	TGTGCCAGCAGCTTATTTCACAGATATTCAGAGACCCAGTACTTC	CASSLFHRYSETQYF
TRBV28	TRBD1	-	TRBJ1-1	TGTGCCAGCAGTTTAGAACCAGGGGGGCGCACTGAAGCTTTCTTT	CASSLEPGGRTEAFF
TRBV10-3	TRBD2	-	TRBJ2-2	TGTGCCATCAGTGAAAGAGTCACTAGCGGAGACACCGGGGAGCTGTTTTTT	CAISERVTSGDTGELFF
TRBV12-5	TRBD2	once	TRBJ2-3	TGTGCTAGTGGTTTAAGTAGCGGGAGGTCTACAGATACGCAGTATTTT	CASGLSSGRSTDTQYF
TRBV9	-	-	TRBJ2-2	TGTGCCAGCAGCGTAGAAGGTGTTGCACGTCAGGCCGGGGAGCTGTTTTTT	CASSVEGVARQAGELFF
TRBV27	TRBD1	-	TRBJ2-3	TGTGCCAGCAGTATCCGGACAGGGTTTAATACGCAGTATTTT	CASSIRTGFNTQYF
TRBV5-4	TRBD1	-	TRBJ2-7	TGTGCCAGCAGTAGACAGGGGGCTGGCGACTACGAGCAGTACTTC	CASSRQGAGDYEQYF
TRBV4-1	-	-	TRBJ1-1	TGCGCCAGCAGCCGAGGCGGGGCCATGAACACTGAAGCTTTCTTT	CASSRGGAMNTEAFF
TRBV21-1	-	-	TRBJ1-2	TGTGCCAGCAGCAAAGCCCCGGGACAGGGAAAAGGCTACACCTTC	CASSKAPGQGKGYTF
TRBV7-9	TRBD1	-	TRBJ1-1	TGTGCCAGCAGCTTAGCAGGGGGCGATGAAGCTTTCTTT	CASSLAGGDEAFF
TRBV2	TRBD2	-	TRBJ2-2	TGTGCCAGCATCAGCCGGAAACCGGGACTAGCGGGAGGAGGGGTCCCCGGGGAGCTGTTTTTT	CASISRKPGLAGGGVPGELFF
TRBV5-6	-	-	TRBJ1-5	TGTGCCAGCAGCTTGGCGGGGTTTAATCAGCCCCAGCATTTT	CASSLAGFNQPQHF
TRBV6-5	TRBD2	-	TRBJ2-1	TGTGCCAGCAGTTACTCGAAATCCCTAGCGGGATATGAGCAGTTCTTC	CASSYSKSLAGYEQFF
TRBV19	-	-	TRBJ2-7	TGTGCCAGTAGTTTCTGGACAGGACAAAGGGGAGGCGAGCAGTACTTC	CASSFWTGQRGGEQYF
TRBV30	-	-	TRBJ2-1	TGTGCCTGGAGTGTAGGATACCAGGGGATGAGCAATGAGCAGTTCTTC	CAWSVGYQGMSNEQFF
TRBV5-6	-	-	TRBJ1-3	TGTGCCAGCAGCTCGCCAGGGTTTACTGGAAACACCATATATTTT	CASSSPGFTGNTIYF
TRBV11-2	-	-	TRBJ2-7	TGTGCCAGCAGCCCTAATGAAGCCCACGAGCAGTACTTC	CASSPNEAHEQYF
TRBV6-6	-	-	TRBJ1-3	TGTGCCGGCACCCTAGCTACCTCTGGAAACACCATATATTTT	CAGTLATSGNTIYF
TRBV28	TRBD1	-	TRBJ1-2	TGTGCCAGCAGTTTGGGACAGGGGCTGACCTATGGCTACACCTTC	CASSLGQGLTYGYTF
TRBV9	TRBD2	once	TRBJ2-5	TGTGCCAGCAGCGGTAGCGGGAGACCTCAAGAGACCCAGTACTTC	CASSGSGRPQETQYF
TRBV7-9	TRBD1	-	TRBJ1-4	TGTGCCAGCAGCCACGGACAGGATAATGAAAAACTGTTTTTT	CASSHGQDNEKLFF
TRBV9	-	-	TRBJ1-2	TGTGCCAGCAGCGTAGGGGGGGGCGCGAATGGCTACACCTTC	CASSVGGGANGYTF
TRBV18	TRBD1	-	TRBJ2-3	TGTGCCAGCTCACCACCCGGGACAGGTCAAGATACGCAGTATTTT	CASSPPGTGQDTQYF
TRBV29-1	-	few	TRBJ1-1	TGCAGCGTTGAATCAGGGAACACTGAAGCTTTCTTT	CSVESGNTEAFF
TRBV6-1	TRBD2	-	TRBJ2-1	TGTGCCAGCAGTGAAAGTCTAGCGGGTTACAATGAGCAGTTCTTC	CASSESLAGYNEQFF
TRBV7-8	-	-	TRBJ2-7	TGTGCCAGCAGCTCCCTAATCTCCTACGAGCAGTACTTC	CASSSLISYEQYF
TRBV30	-	-	TRBJ1-4	TGTGCCTGGACCCGGAGCGGGATATCGGAAAAACTGTTTTTT	CAWTRSGISEKLFF
TRBV5-1	-	-	TRBJ2-1	TGCGCCAGCAGCCCAGAAGAGGGGGTGATTGAGCAGTTCTTC	CASSPEEGVIEQFF
TRBV7-9	-	-	TRBJ1-2	TGTGCCAGCAGCTTACGGGGGGGAAGCGCCCATGGCTACACCTTC	CASSLRGGSAHGYTF
TRBV5-1	-	once	TRBJ1-1	TGCGCCAGCAGCTACAACACCTGGGAGGGCACTGAAGCTTTCTTT	CASSYNTWEGTEAFF
TRBV28	-	-	TRBJ2-7	TGTGCCAGCAAATTAGCCGGCGGCATTTCCTACGAGCAGTACTTC	CASKLAGGISYEQYF
TRBV4-1	TRBD1	-	TRBJ2-5	TGCGCCAGCAGCCAAGATCTGGACGCGACAGGGGGAGGCCAAGAGACCCAGTACTTC	CASSQDLDATGGGQETQYF
TRBV27	-	-	TRBJ2-1	TGTGCCAGCAGTTTAATAGCGAGAAATGAGCAGTTCTTC	CASSLIARNEQFF
TRBV19	-	-	TRBJ1-4	TGTGCCAGTAGTATCCGGACAGATAATGAAAAACTGTTTTTT	CASSIRTDNEKLFF
TRBV28	TRBD1	-	TRBJ1-2	TGTGCCAGCAGTCCGACAGGGGGCTTTCATTGGGGCTACACCTTC	CASSPTGGFHWGYTF
TRBV28	-	-	TRBJ1-1	TGTGCCAGCAGTTGGGGGAGGATGGAAGCTTTCTTT	CASSWGRMEAFF
TRBV27	TRBD2	-	TRBJ2-1	TGTGCCAGCAGACTTAGGGGACTAGCGGGAGATGAGCAGTTCTTC	CASRLRGLAGDEQFF
TRBV5-1	TRBD1	-	TRBJ2-1	TGCGCCAGCAGCTGGGGTTTGGGTGGGACAGGGGGTCTCAATGAGCAGTTCTTC	CASSWGLGGTGGLNEQFF
TRBV4-3	TRBD1	-	TRBJ1-4	TGCGCCAGCAGCCAAGATAGCGGGACAGGGGGCGAAAAACTGTTTTTT	CASSQDSGTGGEKLFF
TRBV7-9	-	-	TRBJ2-1	TGTGCCAGCAGCTTAGGCGGTGATGAGCAGTTCTTC	CASSLGGDEQFF
TRBV23-1	TRBD1	-	TRBJ1-1	TGCGCCAGCAGTCAATCGGGGACAGGGACGGACACTGAAGCTTTCTTT	CASSQSGTGTDTEAFF
TRBV19	TRBD1	-	TRBJ1-2	TGTGCCAGTAGGAGACAGGGGGGCGACTATGGCTACACCTTC	CASRRQGGDYGYTF
TRBV7-3	-	-	TRBJ2-1	TGTGCCAGCAGCTTGTTACGGGTTTCATCCAATGAGCAGTTCTTC	CASSLLRVSSNEQFF
TRBV7-2	TRBD2	-	TRBJ2-1	TGTGCCAGCAGCTCGAGGGTCGGACTAGCGGGATCCTCCTACAATGAGCAGTTCTTC	CASSSRVGLAGSSYNEQFF